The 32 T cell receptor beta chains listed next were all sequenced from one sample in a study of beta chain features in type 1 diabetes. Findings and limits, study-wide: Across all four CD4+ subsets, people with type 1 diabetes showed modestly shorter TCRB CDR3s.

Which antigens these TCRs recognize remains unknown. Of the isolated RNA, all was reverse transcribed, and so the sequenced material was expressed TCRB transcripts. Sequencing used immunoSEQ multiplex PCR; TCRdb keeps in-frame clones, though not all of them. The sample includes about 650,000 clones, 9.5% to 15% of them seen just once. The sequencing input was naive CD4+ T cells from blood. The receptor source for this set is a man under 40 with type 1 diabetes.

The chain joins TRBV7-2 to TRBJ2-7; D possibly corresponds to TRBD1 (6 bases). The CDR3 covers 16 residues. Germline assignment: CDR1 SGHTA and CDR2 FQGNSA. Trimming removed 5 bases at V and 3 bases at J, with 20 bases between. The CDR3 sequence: CASSPGPHRVRYEQYF. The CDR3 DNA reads TGTGCCAGCAGCCCCGGGCCCCACAGGGTTCGCTACGAGCAGTACTTC. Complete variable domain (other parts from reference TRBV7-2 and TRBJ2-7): GAGVSQSPSNKVTEKGKDVELRCDPISGHTALYWYRQSLGQGLEFLIYFQGNSAPDKSGLPSDRFSAERTGGSVSTLTIQRTQQEDSAVYLCASSPGPHRVRYEQYFGPGTRLTVT.

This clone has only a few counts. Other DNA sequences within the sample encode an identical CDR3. DNA of the CDR3: TGTGCCAGCAGCTTAATTCGGAACACCGGGGAGCTGTTTTTT. Translation gives CASSLIRNTGELFF. V usage is TRBV7-9 and J usage is TRBJ2-2; no reliable D call. Per germline, CDR1 SEHNR and CDR2 FQNEAQ (reference sequence). V was cut by 2 bases and J by 1 base, with 5 bases left in between. The CDR3 totals 14 residues.

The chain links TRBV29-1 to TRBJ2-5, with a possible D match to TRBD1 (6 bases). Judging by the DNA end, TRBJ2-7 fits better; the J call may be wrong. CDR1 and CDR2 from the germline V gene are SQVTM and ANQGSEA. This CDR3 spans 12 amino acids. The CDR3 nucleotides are TGCAGCGTAGGGGGTGGCTGGTACGAGCAGTACTTC. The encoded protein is CSVGGGWYEQYF.

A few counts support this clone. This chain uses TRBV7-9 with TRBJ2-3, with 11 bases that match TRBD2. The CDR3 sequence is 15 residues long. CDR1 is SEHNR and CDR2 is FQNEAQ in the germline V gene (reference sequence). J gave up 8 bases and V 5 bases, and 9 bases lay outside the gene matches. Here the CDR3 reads CASSLYGTSGFTQYF. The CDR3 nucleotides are TGTGCCAGCAGCCTATACGGGACTAGCGGTTTTACGCAGTATTTT.

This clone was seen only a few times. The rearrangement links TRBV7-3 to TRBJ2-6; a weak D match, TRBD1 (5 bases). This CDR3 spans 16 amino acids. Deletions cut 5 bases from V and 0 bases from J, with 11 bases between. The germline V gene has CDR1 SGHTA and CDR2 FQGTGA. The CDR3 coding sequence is TGTGCCAGCAGCCCCAGGGCCGGCTCTGGGGCCAACGTCCTGACTTTC. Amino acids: CASSPRAGSGANVLTF.

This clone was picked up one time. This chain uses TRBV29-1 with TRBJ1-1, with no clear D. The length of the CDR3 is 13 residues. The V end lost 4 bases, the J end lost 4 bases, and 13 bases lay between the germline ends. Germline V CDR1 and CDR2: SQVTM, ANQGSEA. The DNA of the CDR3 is TGCAGCGTTGTGACTCCCTCGGGCACTGAAGCTTTCTTT. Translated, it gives CSVVTPSGTEAFF.

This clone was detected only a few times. DNA of the CDR3: TGTGCCAGTCTCGGCCGGGGACAGGGGAGAAACATTCAGTACTTC. It translates to CASLGRGQGRNIQYF. The chain recombines TRBV19 with TRBJ2-4, with 10 nucleotides matching TRBD1. V shed 8 bases, J shed 6 bases, and the junction held 10 bases outside the gene matches. The CDR3 totals 15 residues. Germline assignment: CDR1 LNHDA and CDR2 SQIVND (reference sequence). Full variable domain (missing parts from reference TRBV19 and TRBJ2-4): DGGITQSPKYLFRKEGQNVTLSCEQNLNHDAMYWYRQDPGQGLRLIYYSQIVNDFQKGDIAEGYSVSREKKESFPLTVTSAQKNPTAFYLCASLGRGQGRNIQYFGAGTRLSVL.

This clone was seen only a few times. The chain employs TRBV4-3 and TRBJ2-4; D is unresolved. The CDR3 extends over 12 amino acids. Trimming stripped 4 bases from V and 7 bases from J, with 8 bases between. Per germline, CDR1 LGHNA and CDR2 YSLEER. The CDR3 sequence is CASSPNGNIQYF. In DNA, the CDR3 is TGCGCCAGCAGCCCCAATGGGAACATTCAGTACTTC.

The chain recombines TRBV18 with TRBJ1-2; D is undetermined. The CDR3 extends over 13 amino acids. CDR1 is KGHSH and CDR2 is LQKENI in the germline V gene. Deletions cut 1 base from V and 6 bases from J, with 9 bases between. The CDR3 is CASSPRTEDGYTF. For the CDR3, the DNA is TGTGCCAGCTCACCACGTACAGAGGATGGCTACACCTTC.

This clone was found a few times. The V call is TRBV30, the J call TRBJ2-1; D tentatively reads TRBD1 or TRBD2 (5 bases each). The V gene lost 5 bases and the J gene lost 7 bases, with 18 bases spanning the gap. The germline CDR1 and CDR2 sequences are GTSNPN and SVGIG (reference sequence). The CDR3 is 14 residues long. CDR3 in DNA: TGTGCCTGGTGTGGGGACCTCGACGGGAATGAGCAGTTCTTC. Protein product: CAWCGDLDGNEQFF.

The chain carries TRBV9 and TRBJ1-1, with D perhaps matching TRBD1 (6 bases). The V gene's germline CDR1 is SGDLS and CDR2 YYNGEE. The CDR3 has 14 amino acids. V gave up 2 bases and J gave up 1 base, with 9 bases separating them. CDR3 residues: CASSVLGGNTEAFF. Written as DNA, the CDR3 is TGTGCCAGCAGCGTCCTAGGGGGGAACACTGAAGCTTTCTTT.

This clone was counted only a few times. In DNA, the CDR3 is TGTGCCAGCAGCCCTGAGGGCGGGGGAGAGACCCAGTACTTC. This translates into CASSPEGGGETQYF. The J gene is TRBJ2-5, the V gene TRBV7-2, with 7 bases matching TRBD2. The CDR3 totals 14 residues. V gave up 5 bases and J gave up 4 bases; unmatched junction bases: 7. The germline CDR1 and CDR2 sequences are SGHTA and FQGNSA.

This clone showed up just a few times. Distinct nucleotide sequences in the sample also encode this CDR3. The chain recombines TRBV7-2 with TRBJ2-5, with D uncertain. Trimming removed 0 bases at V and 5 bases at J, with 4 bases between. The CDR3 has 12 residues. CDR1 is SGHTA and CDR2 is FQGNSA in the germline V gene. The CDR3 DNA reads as TGTGCCAGCAGCTTAGCTCAGGAGACCCAGTACTTC. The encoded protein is CASSLAQETQYF.

CDR3: CASSPRDSRPGYTF. CDR3 nucleotide sequence: TGTGCCAGCAGTCCACGGGACAGTCGTCCTGGCTACACCTTC. The chain links TRBV6-5 to TRBJ1-2; 7 nucleotides match TRBD1. Germline lookup yields CDR1 MNHEY and CDR2 SVGAGI. Losses at the gene ends were 5 bases for V and 7 bases for J; bases not matched to a gene: 10. The CDR3 is 14 amino acids.

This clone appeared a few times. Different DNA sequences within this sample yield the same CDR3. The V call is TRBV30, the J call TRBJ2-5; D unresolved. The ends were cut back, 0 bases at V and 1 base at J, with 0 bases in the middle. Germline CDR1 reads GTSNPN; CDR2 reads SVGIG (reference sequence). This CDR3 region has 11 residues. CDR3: CAWSVQETQYF. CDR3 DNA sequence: TGTGCCTGGAGTGTCCAAGAGACCCAGTACTTC.

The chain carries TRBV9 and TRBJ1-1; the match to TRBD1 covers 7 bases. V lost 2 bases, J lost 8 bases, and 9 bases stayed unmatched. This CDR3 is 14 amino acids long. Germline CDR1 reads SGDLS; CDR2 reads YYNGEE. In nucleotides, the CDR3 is TGTGCCAGCAGCGTGGTAGCGGGACAGACCGAAGCTTTCTTT. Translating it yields CASSVVAGQTEAFF.

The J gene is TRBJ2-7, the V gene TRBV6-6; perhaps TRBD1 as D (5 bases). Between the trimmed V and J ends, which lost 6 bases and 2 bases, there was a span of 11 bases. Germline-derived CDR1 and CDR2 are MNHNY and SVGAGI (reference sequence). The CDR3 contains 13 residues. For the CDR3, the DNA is TGTGCCAGCAGGCTCGACAGTACCTACGAGCAGTACTTC. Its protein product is CASRLDSTYEQYF.

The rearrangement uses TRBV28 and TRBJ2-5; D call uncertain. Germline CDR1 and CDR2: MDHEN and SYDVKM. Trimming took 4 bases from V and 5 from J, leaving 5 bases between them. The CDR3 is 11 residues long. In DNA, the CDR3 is TGTGCCAGCAGTTCCTGGGAGACCCAGTACTTC. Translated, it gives CASSSWETQYF.

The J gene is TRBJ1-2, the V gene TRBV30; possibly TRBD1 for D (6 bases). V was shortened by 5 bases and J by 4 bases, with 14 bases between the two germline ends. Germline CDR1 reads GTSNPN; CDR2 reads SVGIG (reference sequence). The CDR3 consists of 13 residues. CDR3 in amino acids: CAWEQGQGYGYTF. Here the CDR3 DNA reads TGTGCCTGGGAACAGGGTCAGGGCTATGGCTACACCTTC. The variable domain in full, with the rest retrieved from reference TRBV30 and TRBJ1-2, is SQTIHQWPATLVQPVGSPLSLECTVEGTSNPNLYWYRQAAGRGLQLLFYSVGIGQISSEVPQNLSASRPQDRQFILSSKKLLLSDSGFYLCAWEQGQGYGYTFGSGTRLTVV.

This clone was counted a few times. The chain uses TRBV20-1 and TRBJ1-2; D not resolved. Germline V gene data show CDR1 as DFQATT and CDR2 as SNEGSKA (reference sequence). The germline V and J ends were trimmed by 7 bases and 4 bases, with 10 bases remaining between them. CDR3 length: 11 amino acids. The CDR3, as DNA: TGCAGTGTCTCCAGGTTCTATGGCTACACCTTC. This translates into CSVSRFYGYTF.

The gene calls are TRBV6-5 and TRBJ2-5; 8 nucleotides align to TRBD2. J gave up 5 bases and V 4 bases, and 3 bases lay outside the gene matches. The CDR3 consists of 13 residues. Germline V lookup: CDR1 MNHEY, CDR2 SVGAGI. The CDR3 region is CASSSSGLETQYF. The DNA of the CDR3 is TGTGCCAGCAGTTCTAGCGGGTTGGAGACCCAGTACTTC.

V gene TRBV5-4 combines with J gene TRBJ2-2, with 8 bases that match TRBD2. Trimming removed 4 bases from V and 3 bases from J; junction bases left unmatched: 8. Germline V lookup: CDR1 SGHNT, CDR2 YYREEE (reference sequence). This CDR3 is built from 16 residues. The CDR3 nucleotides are TGTGCCAGCAGCCCCGCGGGGGGTGGGGACACCGGGGAGCTGTTTTTT. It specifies CASSPAGGGDTGELFF.

CDR3 sequence (DNA): TGCGCCAGCAGCTTGGCTTCAGGGAGCACTGAAGCTTTCTTT. This encodes CASSLASGSTEAFF. The V gene is TRBV5-1, the J gene TRBJ1-1, with TRBD1 as a possible D gene (5 bases). With 0 bases removed from V and 4 bases from J, the gap between germline ends came to 10 bases. Per germline, CDR1 SGHRS and CDR2 YFSETQ. CDR3 length: 14 residues.

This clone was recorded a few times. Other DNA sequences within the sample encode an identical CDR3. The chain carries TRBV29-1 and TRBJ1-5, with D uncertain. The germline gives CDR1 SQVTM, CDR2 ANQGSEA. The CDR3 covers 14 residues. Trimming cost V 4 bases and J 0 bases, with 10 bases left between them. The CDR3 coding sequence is TGCAGCGTTGTATCTGGTAATAGCAATCAGCCCCAGCATTTT. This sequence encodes CSVVSGNSNQPQHF.

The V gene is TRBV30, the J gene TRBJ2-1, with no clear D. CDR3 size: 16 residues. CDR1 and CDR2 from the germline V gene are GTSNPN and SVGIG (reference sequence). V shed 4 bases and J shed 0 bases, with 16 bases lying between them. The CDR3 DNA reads TGTGCCTGGACCCCACCGACGGAGAGCTCCTACAATGAGCAGTTCTTC. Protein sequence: CAWTPPTESSYNEQFF.

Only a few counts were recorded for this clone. The CDR3 coding sequence is TGCGCCAGCAGCCAGACCCAGGGGGCAGTCGGGGAGCTGTTTTTT. This translates into CASSQTQGAVGELFF. This chain connects TRBV4-3 to TRBJ2-2; 8 bases agree with TRBD1. This CDR3 spans 15 amino acids. From germline, CDR1 is LGHNA and CDR2 YSLEER. J lost 7 bases, V lost 3 bases, and 7 bases had no gene match.

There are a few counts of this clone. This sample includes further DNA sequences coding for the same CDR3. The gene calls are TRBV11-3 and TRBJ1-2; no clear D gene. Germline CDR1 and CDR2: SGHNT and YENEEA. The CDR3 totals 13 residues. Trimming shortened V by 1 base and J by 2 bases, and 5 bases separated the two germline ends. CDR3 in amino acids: CASSLAGNYGYTF. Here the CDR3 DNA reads TGTGCCAGCAGCTTAGCAGGAAACTATGGCTACACCTTC. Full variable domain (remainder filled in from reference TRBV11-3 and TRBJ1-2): EAGVVQSPRYKIIEKKQPVAFWCNPISGHNTLYWYLQNLGQGPELLIRYENEEAVDDSQLPKDRFSAERLKGVDSTLKIQPAELGDSAVYLCASSLAGNYGYTFGSGTRLTVV.

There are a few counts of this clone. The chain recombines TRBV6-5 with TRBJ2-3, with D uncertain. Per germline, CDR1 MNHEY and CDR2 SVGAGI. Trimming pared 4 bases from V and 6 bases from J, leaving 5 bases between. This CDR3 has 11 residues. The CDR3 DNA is TGTGCCAGCAGTTCCGGGGATACGCAGTATTTT. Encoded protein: CASSSGDTQYF.

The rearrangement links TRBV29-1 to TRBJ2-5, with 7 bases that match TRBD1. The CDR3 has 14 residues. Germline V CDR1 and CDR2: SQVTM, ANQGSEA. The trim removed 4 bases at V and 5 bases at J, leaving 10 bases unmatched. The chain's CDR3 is CSVGKEGGRETQYF. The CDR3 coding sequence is TGCAGCGTTGGAAAGGAAGGGGGCAGGGAGACCCAGTACTTC.

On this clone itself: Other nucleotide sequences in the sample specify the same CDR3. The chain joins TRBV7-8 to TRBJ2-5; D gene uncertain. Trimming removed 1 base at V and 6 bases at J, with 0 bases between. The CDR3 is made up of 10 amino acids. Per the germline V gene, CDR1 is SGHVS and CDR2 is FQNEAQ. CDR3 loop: CASSLETQYF. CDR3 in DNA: TGTGCCAGCAGCTTAGAGACCCAGTACTTC.

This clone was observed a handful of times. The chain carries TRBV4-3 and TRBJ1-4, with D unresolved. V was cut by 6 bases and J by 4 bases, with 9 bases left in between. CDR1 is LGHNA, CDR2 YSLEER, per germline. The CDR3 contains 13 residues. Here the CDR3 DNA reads TGCGCCAGCAGGGAGTCGGGTAATGAAAAACTGTTTTTT. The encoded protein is CASRESGNEKLFF.

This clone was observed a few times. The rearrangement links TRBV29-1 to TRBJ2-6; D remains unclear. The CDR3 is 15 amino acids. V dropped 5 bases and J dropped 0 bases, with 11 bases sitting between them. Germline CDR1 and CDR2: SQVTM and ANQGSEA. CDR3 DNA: TGCAGCGTTTCTCTAATGACCTCTGGGGCCAACGTCCTGACTTTC. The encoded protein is CSVSLMTSGANVLTF.